A single sample is the source of the 10 T cell receptor beta chains below, sequenced in a study of OX40 agonist ivuxolimab in advanced cancers. Profiled with immunoSEQ multiplex PCR; TCRdb holds only in-frame clones, not every one. Of tens of thousands of clones listed, 65% to 90% are singletons. The sample in question was CD4+ or CD8+ T cells sorted from blood, obtained in a trial of the OX40 agonist ivuxolimab. The receptors originated from an adult with an advanced solid tumor such as melanoma, head and neck, liver or kidney cancer.

The rearrangement uses TRBV7-9 and TRBJ2-5, with 12 bases aligning to TRBD2. Losses at the gene ends were 5 bases for V and 0 bases for J; bases not matched to a gene: 7. Germline V gives CDR1 SEHNR, CDR2 FQNEAQ (reference sequence). The CDR3 loop spans 17 amino acids. The CDR3 is CASSPTGLAGNQETQYF. DNA for the CDR3: TGTGCCAGCAGCCCAACAGGACTAGCGGGGAACCAAGAGACCCAGTACTTC.

The rearrangement joins TRBV11-2 to TRBJ2-5; the D gene is possibly TRBD1 (6 bases). Trimming took off 4 bases at V and 5 bases at J, with 23 bases between the two ends. Germline CDR1 and CDR2: SGHAT and FQNNGV. The CDR3 has 17 residues. CDR3 sequence: CASSSTLGALREETQYF. Here the CDR3 DNA reads TGTGCCAGCAGCTCGACCCTGGGGGCTCTAAGGGAGGAGACCCAGTACTTC.

The chain has TRBV6-1 and TRBJ1-1; D is ambiguous. The CDR3 runs to 15 residues. V was clipped by 3 bases and J by 2 bases, with 13 bases between them. Germline CDR1 MNHNS, CDR2 SASEGT. The CDR3 loop reads CASSDGRSLNTEAFF. CDR3 in DNA: TGTGCCAGCAGTGATGGACGGTCCCTTAACACTGAAGCTTTCTTT.

This rearrangement joins TRBV18 to TRBJ1-4; the match to TRBD1 covers 7 bases. J lost 7 bases, V lost 6 bases, and 14 bases had no gene match. CDR3 size: 16 residues. Germline CDR1 and CDR2: KGHSH and LQKENI. CDR3 residues: CASSPDFQGVSEKLFF. In DNA, the CDR3 is TGTGCCAGCTCGCCTGATTTTCAGGGGGTTAGTGAAAAACTGTTTTTT.

V gene TRBV18 combines with J gene TRBJ1-1; possible D gene TRBD1, 6 bases. CDR1 and CDR2 from the germline V gene are KGHSH and LQKENI. The CDR3 is 15 amino acids. The V end lost 6 bases, the J end lost 4 bases, and 18 bases lay between the germline ends. The CDR3 loop reads CASSAETGSGTEAFF. The CDR3 region has the DNA TGTGCCAGCTCGGCTGAAACAGGGTCCGGCACTGAAGCTTTCTTT.

CDR3: CASSRPPGQRPQHF. As DNA, the CDR3 is TGTGCCAGTAGTAGACCTCCGGGACAAAGGCCCCAGCATTTT. V and J are TRBV19 and TRBJ1-5, with D possibly TRBD1 on 6 matching bases. Germline CDR1 and CDR2: LNHDA and SQIVND (reference sequence). This CDR3 spans 14 amino acids. V was shortened by 4 bases and J by 9 bases, with 16 bases between the two germline ends. The full variable domain, in which reference TRBV19 and TRBJ1-5 provide the parts outside the CDR3, is DGGITQSPKYLFRKEGQNVTLSCEQNLNHDAMYWYRQDPGQGLRLIYYSQIVNDFQKGDIAEGYSVSREKKESFPLTVTSAQKNPTAFYLCASSRPPGQRPQHFGDGTRLSIL.

CDR3 region: CASSGTWTSGNEQYF. The DNA for the CDR3 is TGTGCCAGCAGTGGGACGTGGACTAGCGGAAACGAGCAGTACTTC. The chain carries TRBV6-1 and TRBJ2-7; 10 bases fit TRBD2. The CDR3 contains 15 residues. From germline, CDR1 is MNHNS and CDR2 SASEGT. With V trimmed by 4 bases and J by 5 bases, 8 bases remained unmatched.

The V call is TRBV5-6, the J call TRBJ2-5; 7 bases line up with TRBD2. Germline V gene sequence: CDR1 SGHDT, CDR2 YYEEEE. The J segment lost 5 bases and the V segment lost 3 bases, leaving 7 bases of the junction unmatched. The CDR3 loop spans 14 amino acids. CDR3 DNA sequence: TGTGCCAGCAGCTATTCGGGAGGTTTTGAGACCCAGTACTTC. Translation: CASSYSGGFETQYF.

The genes are TRBV27 and TRBJ2-7, with 13 bases aligning to TRBD2. Germline V gives CDR1 MNHEY, CDR2 SMNVEV (reference sequence). The CDR3 is 16 amino acids. V was pared by 3 bases and J by 0 bases, with 2 bases of the junction left unmatched. The CDR3 DNA sequence: TGTGCCAGCAGTTTCAGGACTAGCGGGAGCTCCTACGAGCAGTACTTC. Amino acid sequence: CASSFRTSGSSYEQYF.

This clone was counted a single time. The V call is TRBV2, the J call TRBJ2-3; a weak D match, TRBD2 (5 bases). V gave up 11 bases and J gave up 9 bases, with 18 bases separating them. CDR1 and CDR2 from the germline V gene are SNHLY and FYNNEI. The CDR3 is 12 amino acids. CDR3 amino acids: CAVWASTMTQYF. CDR3 bases: TGTGCCGTATGGGCTAGCACCATGACGCAGTATTTT.